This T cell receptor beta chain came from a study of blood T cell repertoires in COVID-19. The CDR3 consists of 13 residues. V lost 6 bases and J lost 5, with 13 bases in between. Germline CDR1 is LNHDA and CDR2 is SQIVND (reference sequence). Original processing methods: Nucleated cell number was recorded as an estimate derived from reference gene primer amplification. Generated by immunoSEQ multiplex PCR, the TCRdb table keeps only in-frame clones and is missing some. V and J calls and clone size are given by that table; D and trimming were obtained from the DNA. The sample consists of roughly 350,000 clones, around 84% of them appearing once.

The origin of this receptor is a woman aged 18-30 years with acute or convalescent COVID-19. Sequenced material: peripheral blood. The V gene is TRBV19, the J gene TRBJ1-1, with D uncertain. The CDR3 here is CASSTGGLTEAFF. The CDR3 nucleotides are TGTGCCAGTAGCACCGGCGGACTAACTGAAGCTTTCTTT.